This TCR beta chain was profiled in a study of blood T cell repertoires in COVID-19. Study-level information: Specimens from acute and convalescent COVID-19 originated in the United States, Italy and Spain. T cells, B-cell-depleted T cells, or PBMCs supplied cDNA or gDNA.

Looked up from germline, CDR1 is SGHTS and CDR2 is YDEGEE. The V gene end was trimmed by 1 base and the J gene end by 9 bases; junction bases not matched to a gene: 4. The CDR3 has 13 residues. This clone was counted once. Authors' analysis steps: Estimated nucleated cell counts came from reference gene primer amplification. Only in-frame clones appear in the TCRdb table, and some are missing; sequencing was by immunoSEQ multiplex PCR. Clone size and V and J calls were adopted from that table, with D and trimming inferred from the DNA. Counted here are approximately 190,000 clones, around 80% occurring once; the ten biggest clones make up about 15%.

The J gene is TRBJ2-1, the V gene TRBV5-8; 7 bases map to TRBD1. The sequence was obtained from a man between 25 and 39 years old with active or convalescent COVID-19. Sequenced material: peripheral blood. CDR3 in amino acids: CASSLSEGAEQFF. The CDR3 nucleotides read TGTGCCAGCAGCTTGAGTGAGGGGGCTGAGCAGTTCTTC.